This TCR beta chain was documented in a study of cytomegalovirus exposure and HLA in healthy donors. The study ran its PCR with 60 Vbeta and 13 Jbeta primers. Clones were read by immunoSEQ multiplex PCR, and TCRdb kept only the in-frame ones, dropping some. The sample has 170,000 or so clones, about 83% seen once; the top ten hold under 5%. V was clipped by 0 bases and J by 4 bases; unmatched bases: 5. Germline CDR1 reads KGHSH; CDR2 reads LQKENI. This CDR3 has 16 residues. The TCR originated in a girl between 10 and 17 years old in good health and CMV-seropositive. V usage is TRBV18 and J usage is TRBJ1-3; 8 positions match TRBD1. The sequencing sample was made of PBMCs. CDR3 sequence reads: CASSPPGTGQGNTIYF. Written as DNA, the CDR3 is TGTGCCAGCTCACCACCCGGGACAGGACAGGGAAACACCATATATTTT. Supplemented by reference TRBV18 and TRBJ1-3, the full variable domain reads NAGVMQNPRHLVRRRGQEARLRCSPMKGHSHVYWYRQLPEEGLKFMVYLQKENIIDESGMPKERFSAEFPKEGPSILRIQQVVRGDSAAYFCASSPPGTGQGNTIYFGEGSWLTVV.